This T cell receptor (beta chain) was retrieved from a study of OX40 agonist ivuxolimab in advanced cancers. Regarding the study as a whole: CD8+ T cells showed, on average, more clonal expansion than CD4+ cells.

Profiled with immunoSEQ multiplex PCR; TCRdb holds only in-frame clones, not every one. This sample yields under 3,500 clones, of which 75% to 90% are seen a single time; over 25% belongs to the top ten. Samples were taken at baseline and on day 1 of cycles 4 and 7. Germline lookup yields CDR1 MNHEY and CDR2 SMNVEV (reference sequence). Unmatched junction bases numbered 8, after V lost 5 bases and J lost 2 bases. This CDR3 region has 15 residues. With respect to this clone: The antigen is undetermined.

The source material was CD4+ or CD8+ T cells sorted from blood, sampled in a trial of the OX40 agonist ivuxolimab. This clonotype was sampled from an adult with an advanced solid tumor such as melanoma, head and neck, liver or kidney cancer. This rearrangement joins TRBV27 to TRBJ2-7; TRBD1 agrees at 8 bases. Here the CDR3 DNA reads TGTGCCAGCAGTCTCTCACAGGGGGGTACCTACGAGCAGTACTTC. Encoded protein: CASSLSQGGTYEQYF.